This T cell receptor (beta chain) derives from a study of T-cell reconstitution after alpha-beta-depleted transplantation in children (dated by TCRdb to about 2016). In terms of the full investigation: Using TCR repertoire profiling, the study quantitatively followed how T-cell immune reconstitution unfolded in children after TCRalphabeta/CD19-depleted allogeneic hematopoietic cell transplantation.

The CDR3, cysteine through phenylalanine, is 15 amino acids long. Just CDR3 DNA is preserved here, 45 bases in frame from base 1. For CDR1 and CDR2, the germline V gene lists SGHVS and FQNEAQ. V is pared back by 1 base and J by 2 bases, with 8 bases lying between the germline termini. Study-wide findings and limitations: In some patients, high TCRbeta diversity at day 60 was attributed to recipient T cells and intrathymic progenitors that had survived conditioning. About two months after transplant, the apparently early recovery of alphabetaT-cell counts reportedly depended on just several hundred clones that had expanded rapidly and came from non-depleted graft cells. Over the following months the frequencies of hyperexpanded clones went down, and after one year T-cell counts and TCRbeta diversity were mostly credited to newly produced T cells.

Libraries were built with PCR. Sequencing was performed on an Illumina HiSeq 2500. Molecular barcoding was employed in the preparation of TCR libraries, with unique molecular identifiers being used to normalize TCRbeta repertoire quantification. The public sequencing data were trimmed at Q25 with fastp and processed into clonotypes with MiXCR by TCRdb, which kept only in-frame beta chains. Rows matching on CDR3 protein sequence are summarized as one entry with the most common DNA and genes. This sample is represented by 250,000 to 400,000 distinct CDR3 sequences; roughly 25% of them were singletons. The ten largest clones represent over 9.5% of the sample. To note about this clonotype: Its antigen remains undetermined. Nothing much larger sits one base from this clone, and base qualities are not available.

The treatment or condition label on this specimen signifies: allogeneic hematopoietic cell transplantation with graft depleted of TCRalphabeta T cells and CD19 B cells. The children who served as transplant recipients had been given grafts of TCRalphabeta/CD19-depleted allogeneic hematopoietic cells. This chain joins TRBV7-8 to TRBJ1-4, with the D gene uncertain. The sequence came from a male patient younger than 18 who had a stem cell transplant for acute lymphoblastic leukemia, so the T cells may come from the graft donor. The specimen was PBMCs, mostly from graft donor cells, collected 180 days after TCRalphabeta/CD19-depleted stem cell transplant. The DNA sequence reads TGTGCCAGCAGCTTAGGTCCCCGGACTAATGAAAAACTGTTTTTT. Its product reads: CASSLGPRTNEKLFF.